The present TCR beta chain was sequenced within a study of cytomegalovirus exposure and HLA in healthy donors. 60 Vbeta and 13 Jbeta primers were used in PCR. Assay: immunoSEQ multiplex PCR; the TCRdb copy retains only in-frame clones and omits some. The sample consists of nearly 200,000 clones, 75% to 85% of them appearing once. The sequenced material came from PBMCs. The clonotype comes from a woman aged 45-65 years in good health and CMV-seropositive.

CDR3 coding DNA: TGCGCCAGCAGCATGGGAGGGACAGGGTATCAGCCCCAGCATTTT. Translating gives CASSMGGTGYQPQHF. This chain joins TRBV5-1 and TRBJ1-5; 9 positions match TRBD1. This CDR3 region has 15 residues. Germline CDR1 is SGHRS and CDR2 is YFSETQ. J lost 5 bases, V lost 4 bases, and 7 bases had no gene match.